These 5 T cell receptor beta chains were sequenced from one sample in a study of cytomegalovirus exposure and HLA in healthy donors. A multiplex PCR was run with 60 Vbeta primers and 13 Jbeta primers. Assay used: immunoSEQ multiplex PCR; TCRdb lists only in-frame clones, some missing. This sample's clone table lists some 110,000 clones. Sequenced: PBMCs. The receptor source for this set is a man aged 25-40 years in good health and CMV-seronegative.

This chain joins TRBV29-1 and TRBJ1-2, with a possible D match to TRBD1 (6 bases). Germline V gives CDR1 SQVTM, CDR2 ANQGSEA. The CDR3 has 14 residues. The V end lost 6 bases, the J end lost 7 bases, and 21 bases lay between the germline ends. The CDR3: CSVAKSRGAVGYTF. CDR3 nucleotide sequence: TGCAGCGTCGCAAAGAGTCGGGGGGCGGTTGGCTACACCTTC.

The chain couples TRBV5-1 to TRBJ1-2; D ambiguous. The V gene's germline CDR1 is SGHRS and CDR2 YFSETQ. This CDR3 has 13 amino acids. Between the trimmed V and J ends, which lost 1 base and 5 bases, there was a span of 9 bases. For the CDR3, the DNA is TGCGCCAGCAGCTTGTCAGCGTATTATGGCTACACCTTC. Amino acid sequence: CASSLSAYYGYTF.

The chain is built from TRBV13 and TRBJ1-1; TRBD1 agrees at 8 bases. The length of the CDR3 is 17 residues. The V segment lost 5 bases and the J segment 11 bases; nucleotides outside the gene matches: 22. Per the germline V gene, CDR1 is PRHDT and CDR2 is FYEKMQ (reference sequence). The CDR3: CASSRPSGTGVGFSAFF. CDR3 coding DNA: TGTGCCAGCAGCCGACCGTCCGGGACAGGCGTTGGTTTTAGTGCTTTCTTT.

This sequence joins TRBV28 and TRBJ2-5; TRBD2 is a possible D gene (7 bases). Trimming cost V 3 bases and J 2 bases, with 13 bases left between them. The CDR3 length is 15 residues. Germline CDR1 is MDHEN and CDR2 is SYDVKM. The CDR3 sequence is CASSLGGRKQETQYF. The CDR3 coding sequence is TGTGCCAGCAGTTTGGGGGGGCGGAAACAAGAGACCCAGTACTTC.

V is TRBV7-6 and J is TRBJ2-5; the D is unclear. The germline CDR1 and CDR2 sequences are SGHVS and FNYEAQ. The V gene lost 7 bases and the J gene lost 9 bases, with 21 bases spanning the gap. The CDR3 runs to 14 residues. Here the CDR3 DNA reads TGTGCCAGCACCCACCTTAGTCTAGATATAGCCCAGTACTTC. Protein: CASTHLSLDIAQYF.